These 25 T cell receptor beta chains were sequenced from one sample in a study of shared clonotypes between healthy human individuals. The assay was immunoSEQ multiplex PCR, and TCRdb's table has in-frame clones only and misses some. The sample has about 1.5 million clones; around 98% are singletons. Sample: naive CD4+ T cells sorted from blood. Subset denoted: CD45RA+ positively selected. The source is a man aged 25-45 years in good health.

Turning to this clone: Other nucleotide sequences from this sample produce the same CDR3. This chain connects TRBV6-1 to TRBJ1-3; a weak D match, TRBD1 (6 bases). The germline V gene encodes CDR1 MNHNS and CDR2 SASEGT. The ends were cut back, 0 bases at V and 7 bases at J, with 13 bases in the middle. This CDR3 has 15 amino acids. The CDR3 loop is CASSEARGAGNTIYF. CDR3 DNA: TGTGCCAGCAGTGAAGCGCGGGGGGCCGGGAACACCATATATTTT.

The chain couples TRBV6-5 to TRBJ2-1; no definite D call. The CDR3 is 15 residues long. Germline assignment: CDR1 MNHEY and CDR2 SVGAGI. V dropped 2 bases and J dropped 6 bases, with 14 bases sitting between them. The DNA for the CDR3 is TGTGCCAGCAGTTACAAAGGCCACAACGGCAATGAGCAGTTCTTC. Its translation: CASSYKGHNGNEQFF.

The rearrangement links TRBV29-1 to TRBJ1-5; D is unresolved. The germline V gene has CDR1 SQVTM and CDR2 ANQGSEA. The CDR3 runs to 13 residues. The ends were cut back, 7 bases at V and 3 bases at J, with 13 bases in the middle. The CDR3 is CSGRTEDNQPQHF. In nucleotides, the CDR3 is TGCAGCGGACGGACGGAAGACAATCAGCCCCAGCATTTT. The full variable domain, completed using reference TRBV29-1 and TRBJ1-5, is SAVISQKPSRDICQRGTSLTIQCQVDSQVTMMFWYRQQPGQSLTLIATANQGSEATYESGFVIDKFPISRPNLTFSTLTVSNMSPEDSSIYLCSGRTEDNQPQHFGDGTRLSIL.

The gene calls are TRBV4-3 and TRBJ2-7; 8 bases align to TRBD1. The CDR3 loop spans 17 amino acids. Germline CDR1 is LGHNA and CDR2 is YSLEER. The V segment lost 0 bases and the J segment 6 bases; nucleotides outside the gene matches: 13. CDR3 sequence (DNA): TGCGCCAGCAGCCAAGATACTACCGGCAGGGGGCTGGGCGAGCAGTACTTC. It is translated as CASSQDTTGRGLGEQYF.

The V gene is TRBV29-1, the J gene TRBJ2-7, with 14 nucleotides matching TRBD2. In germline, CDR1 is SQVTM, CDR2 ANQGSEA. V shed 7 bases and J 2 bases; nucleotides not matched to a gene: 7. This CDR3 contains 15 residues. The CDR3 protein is CSAGLAGGVTYEQYF. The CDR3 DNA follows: TGCAGCGCTGGACTAGCGGGAGGTGTTACCTACGAGCAGTACTTC.

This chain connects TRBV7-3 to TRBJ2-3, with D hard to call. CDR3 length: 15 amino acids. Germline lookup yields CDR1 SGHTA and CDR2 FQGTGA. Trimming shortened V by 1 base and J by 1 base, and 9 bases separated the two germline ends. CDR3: CASSLKAAGTDTQYF. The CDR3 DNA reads TGTGCCAGCAGCTTAAAGGCTGCCGGCACAGATACGCAGTATTTT. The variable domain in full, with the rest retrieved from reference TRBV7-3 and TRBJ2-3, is GAGVSQTPSNKVTEKGKYVELRCDPISGHTALYWYRQSLGQGPEFLIYFQGTGAADDSGLPNDRFFAVRPEGSVSTLKIQRTERGDSAVYLCASSLKAAGTDTQYFGPGTRLTVL.

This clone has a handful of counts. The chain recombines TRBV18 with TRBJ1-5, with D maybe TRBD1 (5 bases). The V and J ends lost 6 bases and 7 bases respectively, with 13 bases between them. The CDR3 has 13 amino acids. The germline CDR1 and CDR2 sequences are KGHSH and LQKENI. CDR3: CASSTTAGQPQHF. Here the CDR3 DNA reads TGTGCCAGCTCTACGACAGCAGGCCAGCCCCAGCATTTT.

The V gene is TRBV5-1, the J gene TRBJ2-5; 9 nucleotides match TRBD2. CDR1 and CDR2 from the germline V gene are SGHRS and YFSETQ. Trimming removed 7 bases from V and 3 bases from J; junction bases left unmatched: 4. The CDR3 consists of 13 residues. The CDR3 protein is CASESSGKETQYF. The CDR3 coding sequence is TGCGCCAGCGAGTCTAGCGGGAAAGAGACCCAGTACTTC.

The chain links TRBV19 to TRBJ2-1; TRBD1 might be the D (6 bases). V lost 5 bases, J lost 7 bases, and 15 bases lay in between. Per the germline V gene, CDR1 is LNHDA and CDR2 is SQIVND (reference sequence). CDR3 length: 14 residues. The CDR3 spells CASSAAWQGNEQFF. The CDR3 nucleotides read TGTGCCAGTAGTGCAGCATGGCAGGGGAATGAGCAGTTCTTC.

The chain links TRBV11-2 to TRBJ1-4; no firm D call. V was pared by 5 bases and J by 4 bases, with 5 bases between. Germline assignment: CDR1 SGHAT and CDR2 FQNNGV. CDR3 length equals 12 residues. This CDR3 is CASSPNNEKLFF. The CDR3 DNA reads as TGTGCCAGCAGCCCCAATAATGAAAAACTGTTTTTT.

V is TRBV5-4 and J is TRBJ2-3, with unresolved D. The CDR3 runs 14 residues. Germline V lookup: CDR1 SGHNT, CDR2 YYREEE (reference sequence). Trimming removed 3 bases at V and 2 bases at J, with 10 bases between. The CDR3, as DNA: TGTGCCAGCAGCTCGCGGACCGTCACAGATACGCAGTATTTT. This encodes CASSSRTVTDTQYF. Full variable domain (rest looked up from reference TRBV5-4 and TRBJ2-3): ETGVTQSPTHLIKTRGQQVTLRCSSQSGHNTVSWYQQALGQGPQFIFQYYREEENGRGNFPPRFSGLQFPNYSSELNVNALELDDSALYLCASSSRTVTDTQYFGPGTRLTVL.

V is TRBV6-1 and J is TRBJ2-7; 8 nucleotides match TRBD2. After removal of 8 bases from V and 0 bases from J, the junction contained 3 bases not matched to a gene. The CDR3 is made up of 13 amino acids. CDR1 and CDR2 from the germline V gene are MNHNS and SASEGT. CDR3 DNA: TGTGCCAGCGTGACTAGCGCCTCCTACGAGCAGTACTTC. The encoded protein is CASVTSASYEQYF.

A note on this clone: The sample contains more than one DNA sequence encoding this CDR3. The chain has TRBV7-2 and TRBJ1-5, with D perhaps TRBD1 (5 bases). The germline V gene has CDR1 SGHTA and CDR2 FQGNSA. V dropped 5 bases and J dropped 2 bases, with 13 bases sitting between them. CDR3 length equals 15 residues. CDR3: CASSLRTGGNQPQHF. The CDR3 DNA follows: TGTGCCAGCAGCCTGAGGACGGGGGGCAATCAGCCCCAGCATTTT. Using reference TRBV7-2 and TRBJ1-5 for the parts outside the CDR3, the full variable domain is GAGVSQSPSNKVTEKGKDVELRCDPISGHTALYWYRQSLGQGLEFLIYFQGNSAPDKSGLPSDRFSAERTGGSVSTLTIQRTQQEDSAVYLCASSLRTGGNQPQHFGDGTRLSIL.

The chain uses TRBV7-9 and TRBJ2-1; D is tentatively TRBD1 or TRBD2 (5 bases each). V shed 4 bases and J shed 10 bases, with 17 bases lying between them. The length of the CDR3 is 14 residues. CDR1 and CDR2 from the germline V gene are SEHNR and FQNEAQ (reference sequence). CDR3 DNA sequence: TGTGCCAGCAGCTGGACGGGACGGAGTGGCGAGCAGTTCTTC. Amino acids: CASSWTGRSGEQFF.

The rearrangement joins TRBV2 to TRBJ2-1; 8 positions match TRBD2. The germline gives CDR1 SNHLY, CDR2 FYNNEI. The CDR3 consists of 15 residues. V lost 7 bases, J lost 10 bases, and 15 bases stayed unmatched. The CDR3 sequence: CASKVREGPRDEQFF. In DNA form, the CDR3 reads TGTGCCAGCAAGGTCCGGGAGGGCCCACGGGACGAGCAGTTCTTC.

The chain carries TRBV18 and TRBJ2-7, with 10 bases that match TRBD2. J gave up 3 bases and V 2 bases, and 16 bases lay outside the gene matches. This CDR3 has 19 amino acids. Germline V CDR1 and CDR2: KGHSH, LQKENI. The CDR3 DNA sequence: TGTGCCAGCTCACCAAGACTCCCCCCCCTAGCGGGAGAGTTCTACGAGCAGTACTTC. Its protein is CASSPRLPPLAGEFYEQYF.

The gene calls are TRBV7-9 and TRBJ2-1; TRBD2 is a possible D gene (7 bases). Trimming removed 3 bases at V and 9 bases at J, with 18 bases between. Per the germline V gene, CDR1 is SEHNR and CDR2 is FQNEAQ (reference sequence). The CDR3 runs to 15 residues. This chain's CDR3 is CASSFVQGGSGEQFF. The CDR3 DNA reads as TGTGCCAGCAGCTTCGTACAGGGCGGGAGTGGTGAGCAGTTCTTC.

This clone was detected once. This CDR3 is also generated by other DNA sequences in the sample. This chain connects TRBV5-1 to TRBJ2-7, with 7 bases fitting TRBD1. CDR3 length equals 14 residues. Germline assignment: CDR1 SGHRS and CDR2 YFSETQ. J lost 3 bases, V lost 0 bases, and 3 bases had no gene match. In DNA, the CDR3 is TGCGCCAGCAGCTTGGTGACAGGGAGCTACGAGCAGTACTTC. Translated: CASSLVTGSYEQYF.

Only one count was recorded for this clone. CDR3 region: CASSIRVTRREQYF. The CDR3 nucleotides are TGTGCCAGTAGTATCCGGGTGACTAGAAGGGAGCAGTACTTC. The chain uses TRBV19 and TRBJ2-7; tentative D call: TRBD2 (6 bases). Germline V gene sequence: CDR1 LNHDA, CDR2 SQIVND (reference sequence). V was pared by 3 bases and J by 7 bases, with 16 bases between. This CDR3 spans 14 amino acids.

CDR3 loop: CASGLRAEAGETQYF. DNA of the CDR3: TGTGCCAGCGGCCTTCGGGCGGAGGCGGGAGAGACCCAGTACTTC. The J gene is TRBJ2-5, the V gene TRBV9; possible D gene TRBD2, 5 bases. The V end lost 7 bases, the J end lost 4 bases, and 20 bases lay between the germline ends. This CDR3 is 15 amino acids long. Looked up from germline, CDR1 is SGDLS and CDR2 is YYNGEE.

CDR3 loop: CASSLGGKWNNEQFF. DNA for the CDR3: TGTGCCAGCTCATTAGGGGGAAAATGGAACAATGAGCAGTTCTTC. This sequence joins TRBV18 and TRBJ2-1, with a tentative D call TRBD1 (6 bases). The CDR3 covers 15 residues. The germline V gene encodes CDR1 KGHSH and CDR2 LQKENI. V was clipped by 5 bases and J by 5 bases, with 16 bases between them.

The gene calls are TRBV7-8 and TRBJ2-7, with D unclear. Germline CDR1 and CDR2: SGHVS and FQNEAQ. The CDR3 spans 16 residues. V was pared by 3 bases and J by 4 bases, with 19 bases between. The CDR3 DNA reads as TGTGCCAGCAGCTTTTACGGCGGAACAAACTGGTACGAGCAGTACTTC. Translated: CASSFYGGTNWYEQYF.

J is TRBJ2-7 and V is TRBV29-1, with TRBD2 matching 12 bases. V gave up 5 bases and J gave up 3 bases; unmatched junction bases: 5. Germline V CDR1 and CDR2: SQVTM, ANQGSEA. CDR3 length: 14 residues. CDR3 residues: CSVKRTSGVYEQYF. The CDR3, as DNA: TGCAGCGTTAAAAGGACTAGCGGGGTCTACGAGCAGTACTTC.

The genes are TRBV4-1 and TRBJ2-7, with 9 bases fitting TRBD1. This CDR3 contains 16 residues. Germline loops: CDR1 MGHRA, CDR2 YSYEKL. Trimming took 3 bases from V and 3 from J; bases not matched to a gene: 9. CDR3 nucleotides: TGCGCCAGCAGCCAGGAAAGACAGGGGGGCTTCTACGAGCAGTACTTC. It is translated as CASSQERQGGFYEQYF.

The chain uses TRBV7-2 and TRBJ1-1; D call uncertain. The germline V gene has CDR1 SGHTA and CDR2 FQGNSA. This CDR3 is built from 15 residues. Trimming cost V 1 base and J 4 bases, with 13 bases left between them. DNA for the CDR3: TGTGCCAGCAGCTTAGAAGGAGGCCGGGGCACTGAAGCTTTCTTT. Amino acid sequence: CASSLEGGRGTEAFF. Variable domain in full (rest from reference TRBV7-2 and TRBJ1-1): GAGVSQSPSNKVTEKGKDVELRCDPISGHTALYWYRQSLGQGLEFLIYFQGNSAPDKSGLPSDRFSAERTGGSVSTLTIQRTQQEDSAVYLCASSLEGGRGTEAFFGQGTRLTVV.